This TCR beta chain appears in the sequencing data of a study of tumor-infiltrating lymphocytes in localized non-small cell lung cancer. Study-level information: Some samples were collected after neoadjuvant chemotherapy; smokers, never-smokers and several histologies were included. Each patient gave resected tumor and non-adjacent uninvolved lung tissue.

Assay used: immunoSEQ multiplex PCR; TCRdb lists only in-frame clones, some missing. The sample records 15,000 to 20,000 clones, roughly 80% being singletons. This clone came up a few times. Its cognate antigen is unknown. Other DNA sequences in the same sample also yield this CDR3. The V gene lost 4 bases and the J gene lost 5 bases, with 15 bases spanning the gap. CDR3 size: 14 residues. The germline V gene has CDR1 SGHRS and CDR2 YFSETQ. Overall study results and limits: TCRbeta sequencing showed higher T cell infiltration in tumors than uninvolved lung.

The origin of this receptor is a human donor with non-small cell lung cancer. The chain carries TRBV5-1 and TRBJ1-1; D might be TRBD1 (6 bases). Sequenced: lung tumor tissue. The CDR3 spells CASSPQGIRTEAFF. CDR3 nucleotides: TGCGCCAGCAGCCCCCAGGGGATTCGAACTGAAGCTTTCTTT.